This section outlines one T cell receptor (beta chain) sequence together with its context. Random hexamers primed reverse transcription of about 0.5 to 1 ug RNA. TCRdb recomputed calls from the immunoSEQ multiplex PCR reads with MiXCR, one row per CDR3 protein. The repertoire includes a few hundred thousand distinct CDR3 sequences, more than 85% of them detected once, and approximately 0.081% sits in the top ten. With V trimmed by 2 bases and J by 3 bases, 9 bases remained unmatched. Germline CDR1 reads SGDLS; CDR2 reads YYNGEE. The CDR3 loop spans 16 amino acids. The data stem from a study of CD8 T cells in Susac syndrome.

Material: CD4+ T cells from PBMCs. The chain combines TRBV9 with TRBJ1-1; 8 bases are shared with TRBD1. The receptor comes from a human donor with multiple sclerosis. CDR3 amino acids: CASSVPGQGIDTEAFF. The CDR3 nucleotides read TGTGCCAGCAGCGTTCCTGGACAGGGCATTGACACTGAAGCTTTCTTT. Full variable domain (rest looked up from reference TRBV9 and TRBJ1-1): DSGVTQTPKHLITATGQRVTLRCSPRSGDLSVYWYQQSLDQGLQFLIQYYNGEERAKGNILERFSAQQFPDLHSELNLSSLELGDSALYFCASSVPGQGIDTEAFFGQGTRLTVV.